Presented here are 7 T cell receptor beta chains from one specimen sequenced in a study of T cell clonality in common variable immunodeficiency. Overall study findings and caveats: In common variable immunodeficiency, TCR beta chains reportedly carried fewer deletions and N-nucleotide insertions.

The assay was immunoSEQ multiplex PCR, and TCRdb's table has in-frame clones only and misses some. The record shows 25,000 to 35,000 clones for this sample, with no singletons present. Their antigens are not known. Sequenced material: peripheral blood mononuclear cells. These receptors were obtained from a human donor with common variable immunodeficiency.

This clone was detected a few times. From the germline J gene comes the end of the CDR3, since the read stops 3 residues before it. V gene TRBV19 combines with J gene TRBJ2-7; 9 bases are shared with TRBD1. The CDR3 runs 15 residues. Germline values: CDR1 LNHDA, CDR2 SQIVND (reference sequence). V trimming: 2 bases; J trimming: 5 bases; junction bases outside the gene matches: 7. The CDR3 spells CASSILGQGLHEQYF. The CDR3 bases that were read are TGTGCCAGTAGTATATTGGGACAGGGTCTTCACGAG.

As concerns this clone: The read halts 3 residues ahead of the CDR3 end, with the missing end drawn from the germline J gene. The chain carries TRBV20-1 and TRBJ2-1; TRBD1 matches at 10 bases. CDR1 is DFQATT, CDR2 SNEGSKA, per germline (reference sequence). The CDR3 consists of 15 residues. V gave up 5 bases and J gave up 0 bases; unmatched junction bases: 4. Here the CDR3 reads CSAEGQGRSYNEQFF. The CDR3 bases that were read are TGCAGTGCTGAGGGACAGGGGCGCTCCTACAATGAG.

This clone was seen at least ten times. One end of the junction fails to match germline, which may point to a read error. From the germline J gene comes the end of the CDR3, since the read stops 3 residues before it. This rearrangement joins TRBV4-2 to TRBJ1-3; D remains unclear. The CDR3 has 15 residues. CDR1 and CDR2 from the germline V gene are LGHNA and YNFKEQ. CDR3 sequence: CASSQDKASGNTIYF. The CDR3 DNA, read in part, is TGCGCCAGCAGCCAAGATAAGGCCTCCGGAAACACC.

The DNA read from the CDR3 is TGTGCCAGCAGCACAGGGGGCTCTGACACTGAA. As protein: CASSTGGSDTE. The whole CDR3 protein reads CASSTGGSDTEAFF. The chain employs TRBV7-6 and TRBJ1-1; TRBD1 aligns across 9 bases. The CDR3 is cut off 3 residues early in the read; its end comes from the germline J gene. Germline lookup yields CDR1 SGHVS and CDR2 FNYEAQ. The CDR3 extends over 14 amino acids. J was trimmed by 3 bases and V by 5 bases; bases with no gene match: 4.

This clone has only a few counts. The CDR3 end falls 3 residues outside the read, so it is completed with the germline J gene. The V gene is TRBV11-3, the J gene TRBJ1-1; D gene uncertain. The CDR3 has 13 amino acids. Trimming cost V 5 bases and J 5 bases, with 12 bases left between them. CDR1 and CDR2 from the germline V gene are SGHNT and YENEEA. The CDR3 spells CASSPDARTEAFF. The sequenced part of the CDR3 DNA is TGTGCCAGCAGCCCCGACGCTAGGACTGAA.

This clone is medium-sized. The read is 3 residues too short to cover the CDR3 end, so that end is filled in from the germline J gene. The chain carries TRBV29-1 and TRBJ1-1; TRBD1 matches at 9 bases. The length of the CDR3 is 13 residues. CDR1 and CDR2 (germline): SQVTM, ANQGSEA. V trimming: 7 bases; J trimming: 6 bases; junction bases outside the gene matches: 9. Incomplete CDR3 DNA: TGCAGCGCTATGACAGGGGGATTATCTGAA. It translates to CSAMTGGLSE. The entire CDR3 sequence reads CSAMTGGLSEAFF.

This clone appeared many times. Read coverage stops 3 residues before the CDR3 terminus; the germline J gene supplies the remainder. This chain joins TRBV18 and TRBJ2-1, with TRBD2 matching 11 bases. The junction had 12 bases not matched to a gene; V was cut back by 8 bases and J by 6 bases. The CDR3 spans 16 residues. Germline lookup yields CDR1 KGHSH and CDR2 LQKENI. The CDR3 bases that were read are TGTGCCAGCAGACGAGCGGGGCTAGCGGGGGGCAATGAG. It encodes CASRRAGLAGGNE. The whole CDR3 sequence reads CASRRAGLAGGNEQFF. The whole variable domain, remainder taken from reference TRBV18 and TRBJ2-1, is NAGVMQNPRHLVRRRGQEARLRCSPMKGHSHVYWYRQLPEEGLKFMVYLQKENIIDESGMPKERFSAEFPKEGPSILRIQQVVRGDSAAYFCASRRAGLAGGNEQFFGPGTRLTVL.